These 13 T cell receptor beta chains originate from one sample sequenced in a study of identical twins. In TCRdb, the 5' RACE reads were re-called with MiXCR into one record per CDR3 protein. The repertoire holds approximately 240,000 distinct CDR3 sequences, with roughly an eighth as singletons. Sequencing input: memory (CD45RO+) T cells sorted from blood. These receptors were collected from a woman in her late teens or twenties in good health.

This sequence joins TRBV12-3 or TRBV12-4 and TRBJ2-7, with 7 bases that match TRBD1. This CDR3 is 12 amino acids long. The J segment lost 6 bases and the V segment lost 6 bases, leaving 5 bases of the junction unmatched. DNA for the CDR3: TGTGCCAGCAGACGGGACAGCTTCGAGCAGTACTTC. Translated: CASRRDSFEQYF.

This clonotype was seen a few times. The J gene is TRBJ1-5, the V gene TRBV12-3 or TRBV12-4, with TRBD1 matching over 9 bases. This CDR3 has 14 residues. Trimming took 6 bases from V and 11 from J; bases not matched to a gene: 11. The CDR3 nucleotides read TGTGCCAGCAGCCCGGGACAGGGTGATTTGGCCCAGCATTTT. Protein: CASSPGQGDLAQHF.

This clonotype was observed a few times. This rearrangement joins TRBV29-1 to TRBJ2-1; 16 bases are shared with TRBD2. Unmatched junction bases numbered 6, after V lost 6 bases and J lost 4 bases. The V gene's germline CDR1 is SQVTM and CDR2 ANQGSEA. The CDR3 runs 16 residues. As DNA, the CDR3 is TGCAGCGTCGGGGGGACTAGCGGGAGGGTATACAATGAGCAGTTCTTC. The encoded protein is CSVGGTSGRVYNEQFF.

The genes are TRBV5-1 and TRBJ2-3; 7 nucleotides line up with TRBD2. Germline V gives CDR1 SGHRS, CDR2 YFSETQ. The CDR3 spans 16 residues. After removal of 3 bases from V and 4 bases from J, the junction contained 11 bases not matched to a gene. DNA for the CDR3: TGCGCCAGCAGCTCCGCTACTGGCGGGAGAGCAGATACGCAGTATTTT. Amino acid sequence: CASSSATGGRADTQYF.

Ten or more counts support this clonotype. This chain links TRBV12-3 or TRBV12-4 with TRBJ2-3; 7 bases line up with TRBD2. Losses at the gene ends were 1 base for V and 6 bases for J; bases not matched to a gene: 4. There are 14 residues in the CDR3. The CDR3 nucleotides read TGTGCCAGCAGTTTAGGAGCGGGGAAGGATACGCAGTATTTT. It codes for CASSLGAGKDTQYF.

There are a few counts of this clonotype. The V call is TRBV11-3, the J call TRBJ2-2; possibly TRBD1 or TRBD2 for D (5 bases each). CDR1 and CDR2 (germline): SGHNT, YENEEA. V gave up 4 bases and J gave up 3 bases, with 12 bases separating them. The CDR3 runs 15 residues. Here the CDR3 reads CASSSRDLDTGELFF. The CDR3 nucleotides read TGTGCCAGCAGCTCAAGGGACCTGGACACCGGGGAGCTGTTTTTT. The full variable domain, rest sourced from reference TRBV11-3 and TRBJ2-2, is EAGVVQSPRYKIIEKKQPVAFWCNPISGHNTLYWYLQNLGQGPELLIRYENEEAVDDSQLPKDRFSAERLKGVDSTLKIQPAELGDSAVYLCASSSRDLDTGELFFGEGSRLTVL.

This clonotype was observed a few times. The J gene is TRBJ2-3, the V gene TRBV20-1, with a tentative D call TRBD2 (5 bases). The CDR3 is 15 residues long. Trimming left V 0 bases short and J 0 bases short, with 10 bases between. The germline gives CDR1 DFQATT, CDR2 SNEGSKA (reference sequence). The DNA for the CDR3 is TGCAGTGCTAGAGACCCGGGAACAAGCACAGATACGCAGTATTTT. It encodes CSARDPGTSTDTQYF.

The J gene is TRBJ2-6, the V gene TRBV11-1; D may be TRBD1 (6 bases). CDR1 is SGHAT and CDR2 is FQDESV in the germline V gene (reference sequence). This CDR3 has 15 residues. Trimming shortened V by 5 bases and J by 1 base, and 9 bases separated the two germline ends. The CDR3 nucleotides are TGTGCCAGCAGCATTAGGGGGTCTGGGGCCAACGTCCTGACTTTC. Translation gives CASSIRGSGANVLTF.

This clonotype was picked up a small number of times. This chain connects TRBV6-5 to TRBJ1-2; the D is unclear. CDR1 is MNHEY and CDR2 is SVGAGI in the germline V gene. The CDR3 runs 15 residues. Between the trimmed V and J ends, which lost 0 bases and 3 bases, there was a span of 11 bases. In DNA, the CDR3 is TGTGCCAGCAGTTACTCGACTTACGGAGACTATGGCTACACCTTC. Translated, it gives CASSYSTYGDYGYTF.

The gene calls are TRBV27 and TRBJ1-2, with D possibly being TRBD1 (6 bases). Trimming took off 5 bases at V and 7 bases at J, with 23 bases between the two ends. This CDR3 has 16 amino acids. The V gene's germline CDR1 is MNHEY and CDR2 SMNVEV (reference sequence). CDR3 DNA sequence: TGTGCCAGCAGTCCAACGATAACAGGGCCGGGTGGTGGCTACACCTTC. It translates to CASSPTITGPGGGYTF.

This clonotype was seen more than once but under ten times. The CDR3 DNA follows: TGCAGCGTTGCTATGGATAAGGATACGCAGTATTTT. Its translation: CSVAMDKDTQYF. The chain couples TRBV29-1 to TRBJ2-3; D is ambiguous. Germline loops: CDR1 SQVTM, CDR2 ANQGSEA. Trimming cost V 4 bases and J 6 bases, with 11 bases left between them. The CDR3 is 12 residues long.

The chain joins TRBV25-1 to TRBJ2-1; D is unclear. Looked up from germline, CDR1 is MGHDK and CDR2 is SYGVNS. The V and J ends lost 4 bases and 6 bases respectively, with 10 bases between them. CDR3 length equals 13 residues. The CDR3 DNA sequence: TGTGCCAGCAGTGCCCAGCAGGTCAATGAGCAGTTCTTC. It is translated as CASSAQQVNEQFF.

The chain links TRBV20-1 to TRBJ2-5; the D is unclear. This CDR3 has 12 residues. Germline assignment: CDR1 DFQATT and CDR2 SNEGSKA (reference sequence). V was shortened by 6 bases and J by 4 bases, with 12 bases between the two germline ends. In nucleotides, the CDR3 is TGCAGTGCCACCCTGGCGCGAGAGACCCAGTACTTC. Translation gives CSATLARETQYF.